One T cell receptor beta chain is described in this entry. Its antigen target is currently unknown. No base qualities exist here, and no much larger clone lies one base off it. This entry belongs to a study of T cell changes during pregnancy in multiple sclerosis (dated by TCRdb to between 2017 and 2020). Describing the broader study: The study examined how the T cell repertoire changed over the course of pregnancy in women with multiple sclerosis.

V is clipped by 3 bases and J by 8 bases, and the sequence between their germline boundaries is 27 bases long. Taken from cysteine to phenylalanine, the CDR3 has 18 residues. Left in the record is the CDR3 DNA by itself, 54 bases read in frame from the first base. CDR1 and CDR2 (SGHNT, YYREEE) derive from the germline V gene (reference sequence). Library preparation used the immunoSEQ multiplex PCR assay. This immuneACCESS table, as held by TCRdb, lists in-frame sequences with V and J called but not all clones. Of the missing ones, under half trace to an unresolved V gene in checked studies; the others have no known cause. The sample records some 40,000 clones, about 90% of which are singletons. Clones ranked in the top ten supply approximately 0.8% of the sample.

This receptor chain uses TRBV5-4 and TRBJ2-1; the D gene cannot be named for sure. The TCR sequence derives from a female donor with multiple sclerosis, enrolled in a pregnancy study. The input for sequencing was CD4+ T cells from peripheral blood mononuclear cells, taken in the third trimester of pregnancy. The CDR3 corresponds to CASSSPGREFSNGDEQFF. The nucleotides read TGTGCCAGCAGCTCCCCAGGAAGAGAGTTTTCGAATGGCGATGAGCAGTTCTTC.